This entry lists 14 T cell receptor beta chains sequenced from one sample in a study of chemoradiotherapy in HPV16-positive cancers. The repertoire was sequenced with immunoSEQ multiplex PCR; TCRdb's copy has only in-frame clones and lacks some. The profile covers more than 25,000 clones, with 93% appearing a single time and under 20% taken by the ten largest. Sample: blood, taken from a patient who underwent chemoradiotherapy. The receptors here all came from a human donor with HPV-associated anogenital cancer.

The CDR3 DNA sequence: TGTGCCAGCAGGATGGGGACTACCCCTTCGGGTGAGCAGTTCTTC. It encodes CASRMGTTPSGEQFF. The chain carries TRBV11-2 and TRBJ2-1, with 7 bases fitting TRBD2. V gave up 6 bases and J gave up 9 bases; unmatched junction bases: 14. Germline-derived CDR1 and CDR2 are SGHAT and FQNNGV. This CDR3 has 15 amino acids.

The V call is TRBV28, the J call TRBJ1-2; no reliable D call. This CDR3 has 12 residues. V shed 2 bases and J shed 7 bases, with 8 bases lying between them. The germline CDR1 and CDR2 sequences are MDHEN and SYDVKM. The DNA for the CDR3 is TGTGCCAGCAGTTTAGGGGTAGCTGGCTACACCTTC. Encoded protein: CASSLGVAGYTF.

This chain connects TRBV7-2 to TRBJ1-4, with D perhaps TRBD1 (6 bases). Germline V CDR1 and CDR2: SGHTA, FQGNSA. V lost 5 bases, J lost 6 bases, and 10 bases lay in between. The CDR3 length is 13 residues. The CDR3 sequence: CASSTRTDEKLFF. CDR3 nucleotide sequence: TGTGCCAGCAGCACCCGGACAGATGAAAAACTGTTTTTT.

CDR3 DNA sequence: TGTGCCAGCAGCCAAGACGTGCAGACCCAGTACTTC. Its protein product is CASSQDVQTQYF. V usage is TRBV14 and J usage is TRBJ2-5; D uncertain. The CDR3 is 12 residues long. Trimming cost V 0 bases and J 6 bases, with 5 bases left between them. In germline, CDR1 is SGHDN, CDR2 FVKESK.

The rearrangement uses TRBV18 and TRBJ2-1, with a tentative D call TRBD2 (5 bases). This CDR3 contains 17 residues. The ends were cut back, 2 bases at V and 0 bases at J, with 14 bases in the middle. CDR1 and CDR2 (germline): KGHSH, LQKENI. CDR3 protein: CASSPTPGKSSYNEQFF. The DNA of the CDR3 is TGTGCCAGCTCACCAACACCCGGGAAGAGCTCCTACAATGAGCAGTTCTTC.

V gene TRBV11-2 combines with J gene TRBJ2-3, with D possibly being TRBD1 (6 bases). This CDR3 has 14 amino acids. CDR1 is SGHAT, CDR2 FQNNGV, per germline. V was trimmed by 1 base and J by 1 base, leaving 6 bases between them. CDR3 sequence (DNA): TGTGCCAGCAGCTTAGCAGGGGGCACAGATACGCAGTATTTT. Residues: CASSLAGGTDTQYF.

The rearrangement joins TRBV4-1 to TRBJ2-1; D perhaps matches TRBD1 (6 bases). Germline V lookup: CDR1 MGHRA, CDR2 YSYEKL. The CDR3 runs to 17 residues. Deletions cut 4 bases from V and 0 bases from J, with 16 bases between. CDR3 DNA sequence: TGCGCCAGCAGCCCCTATGTAGGGGGTAGCTCCTACAATGAGCAGTTCTTC. Protein sequence: CASSPYVGGSSYNEQFF.

The V gene is TRBV7-9, the J gene TRBJ2-5; D gene unclear. This CDR3 region has 15 residues. Germline V gene lookup returns CDR1 SEHNR and CDR2 FQNEAQ (reference sequence). The V end lost 3 bases, the J end lost 5 bases, and 16 bases lay between the germline ends. The CDR3, as DNA: TGTGCCAGCAGCTTGTTGTACAGCAGGACGGAGACCCAGTACTTC. This gives the protein CASSLLYSRTETQYF.

The chain recombines TRBV9 with TRBJ1-3; no reliable D call. The CDR3 has 15 amino acids. V lost 0 bases and J lost 2, with 9 bases in between. Germline lookup yields CDR1 SGDLS and CDR2 YYNGEE. The CDR3 loop is CASSVGSGTGNTIYF. The CDR3 bases are TGTGCCAGCAGCGTAGGAAGTGGGACTGGAAACACCATATATTTT. The whole variable domain, remainder taken from reference TRBV9 and TRBJ1-3, is DSGVTQTPKHLITATGQRVTLRCSPRSGDLSVYWYQQSLDQGLQFLIQYYNGEERAKGNILERFSAQQFPDLHSELNLSSLELGDSALYFCASSVGSGTGNTIYFGEGSWLTVV.

The V gene is TRBV11-2, the J gene TRBJ2-3, with 8 bases fitting TRBD1. CDR3 size: 16 residues. Unmatched junction bases numbered 3, after V lost 1 base and J lost 0 bases. Per germline, CDR1 SGHAT and CDR2 FQNNGV. CDR3 DNA sequence: TGTGCCAGCAGCTTAGCAGGGGGCGGGAGCACAGATACGCAGTATTTT. Translated, it gives CASSLAGGGSTDTQYF.

The gene calls are TRBV5-6 and TRBJ2-5; 7 nucleotides agree with TRBD2. V was clipped by 4 bases and J by 0 bases; unmatched bases: 12. The germline V gene has CDR1 SGHDT and CDR2 YYEEEE. The CDR3 consists of 17 residues. The CDR3 spells CASSLFGGSPYQETQYF. The CDR3 DNA reads TGTGCCAGCAGCCTTTTCGGGGGGTCACCGTACCAAGAGACCCAGTACTTC.

V usage is TRBV4-3 and J usage is TRBJ2-1; weak D call: TRBD2 (5 bases). With 1 base removed from V and 5 bases from J, the gap between germline ends came to 15 bases. The CDR3 loop spans 16 amino acids. CDR1 and CDR2 from the germline V gene are LGHNA and YSLEER. CDR3 sequence: CASSQVWRRSNNEQFF. CDR3 DNA: TGCGCCAGCAGCCAAGTATGGCGGAGGTCTAACAATGAGCAGTTCTTC.

This clone was seen a single time. The rearrangement joins TRBV7-9 to TRBJ1-1, with no clear D. V shed 4 bases and J shed 6 bases, with 9 bases lying between them. Germline CDR1 reads SEHNR; CDR2 reads FQNEAQ (reference sequence). The CDR3 is 12 residues long. The CDR3 loop reads CASSSGLSEAFF. CDR3 nucleotides: TGTGCCAGCAGCTCAGGACTCTCTGAAGCTTTCTTT.

The V call is TRBV9, the J call TRBJ1-2, with D hard to call. The germline V gene has CDR1 SGDLS and CDR2 YYNGEE. V shed 2 bases and J shed 2 bases, with 7 bases lying between them. The CDR3 covers 13 residues. CDR3 protein: CASSVSGNYGYTF. CDR3 DNA: TGTGCCAGCAGCGTTAGTGGGAACTATGGCTACACCTTC.